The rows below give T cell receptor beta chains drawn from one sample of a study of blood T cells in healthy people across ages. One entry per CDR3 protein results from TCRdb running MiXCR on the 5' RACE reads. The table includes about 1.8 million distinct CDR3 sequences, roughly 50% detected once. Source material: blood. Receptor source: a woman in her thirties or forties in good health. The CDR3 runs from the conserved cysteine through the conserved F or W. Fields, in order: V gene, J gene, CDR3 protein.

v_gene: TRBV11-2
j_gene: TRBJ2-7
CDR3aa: CASGDRGQHEQYF

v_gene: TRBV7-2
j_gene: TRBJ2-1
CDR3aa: CASSPLLAGGRPRSNEQFF

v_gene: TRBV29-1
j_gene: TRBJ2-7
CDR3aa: CSVLSTGTGIIYEQYF

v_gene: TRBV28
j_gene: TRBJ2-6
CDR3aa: CASSSRIFSGANVLTF

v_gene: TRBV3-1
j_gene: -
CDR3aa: CASSPGLAGGLLYYEQYF

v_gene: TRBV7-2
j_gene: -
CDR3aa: CASSLYSGTQYF

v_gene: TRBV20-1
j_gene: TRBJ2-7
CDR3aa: CSAPKSRDQKTYEQYF

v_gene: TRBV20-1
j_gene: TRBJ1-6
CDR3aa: CSASYSRQGISYNSPLHF

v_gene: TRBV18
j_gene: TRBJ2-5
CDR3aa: CASSPGRTGQETQYF

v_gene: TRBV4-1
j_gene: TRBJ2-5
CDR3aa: CANGQDPPGTVQETQYF

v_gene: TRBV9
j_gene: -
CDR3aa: CASSVEVGLAYEQYF

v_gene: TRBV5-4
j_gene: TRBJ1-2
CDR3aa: CASSHGGLDYGYTF

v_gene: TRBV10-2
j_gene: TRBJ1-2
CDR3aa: CASSVGNTNYGYTF

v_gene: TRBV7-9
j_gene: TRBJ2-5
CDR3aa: CASSSPPGPQETQYF

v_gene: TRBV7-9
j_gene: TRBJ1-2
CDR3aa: CASSLEGSNNYGYTF

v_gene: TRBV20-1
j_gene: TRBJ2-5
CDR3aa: CSATLFPNEQYF

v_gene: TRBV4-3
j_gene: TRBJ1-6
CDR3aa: CASSQETGADKNNSPLHF

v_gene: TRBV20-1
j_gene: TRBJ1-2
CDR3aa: CSVLGPYGYTF

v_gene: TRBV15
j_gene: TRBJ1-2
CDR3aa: CATSRVQPDGYTF

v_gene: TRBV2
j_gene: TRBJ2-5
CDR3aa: CASSSPGAEETQYF

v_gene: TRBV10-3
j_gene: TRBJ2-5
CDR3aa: CAISGGQPRQVQETQYF

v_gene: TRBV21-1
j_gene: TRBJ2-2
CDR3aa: CATVTKLTGGAGELFF

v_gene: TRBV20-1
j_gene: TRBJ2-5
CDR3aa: CSARINVTRHRSRGTQYF

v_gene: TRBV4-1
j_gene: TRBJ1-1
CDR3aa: CASSPFGGPDNTEAFF

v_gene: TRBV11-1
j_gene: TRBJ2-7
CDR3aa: CASSLTGLGGYEQYF

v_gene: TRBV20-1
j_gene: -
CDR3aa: CSASGGDTRPGTQYF

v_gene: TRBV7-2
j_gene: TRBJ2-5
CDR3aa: CASSPRGGALQETQYF

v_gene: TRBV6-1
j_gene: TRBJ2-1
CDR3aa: CASSPLSRGPVSYNEQFF

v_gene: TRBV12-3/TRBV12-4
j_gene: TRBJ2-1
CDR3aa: CASSPSLVDEQFF

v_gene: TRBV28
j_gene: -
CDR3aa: CASSPQQGSWGEQYF

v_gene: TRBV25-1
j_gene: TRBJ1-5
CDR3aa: CTSRQTGDNQPQHF

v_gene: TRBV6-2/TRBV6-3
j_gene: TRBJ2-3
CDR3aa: CASSYPAETAPIKTDTQYF

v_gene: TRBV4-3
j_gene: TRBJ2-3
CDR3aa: CASSQGGPSPDTQYF

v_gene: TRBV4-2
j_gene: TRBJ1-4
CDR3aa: CASSQVSGGVEKLFF

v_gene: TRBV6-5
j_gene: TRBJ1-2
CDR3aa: CASSYSGGHSYGYTF

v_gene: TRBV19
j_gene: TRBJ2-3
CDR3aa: CASSSDPGPQYF

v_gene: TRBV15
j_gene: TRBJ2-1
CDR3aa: CATSRVSGNEQFF

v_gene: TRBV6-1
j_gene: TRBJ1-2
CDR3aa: CASSEPFGSSNYGYTF

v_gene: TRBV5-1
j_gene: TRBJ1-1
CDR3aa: CASSSSGTEAFF

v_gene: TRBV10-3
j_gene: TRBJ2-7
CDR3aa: CAISGAGARDEQYF

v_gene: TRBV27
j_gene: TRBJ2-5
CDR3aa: CASSLGGLIQETQYF

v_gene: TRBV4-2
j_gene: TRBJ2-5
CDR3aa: CASSQDFGLGRDETQYF

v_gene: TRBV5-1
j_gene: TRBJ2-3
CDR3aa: CASSLDPSGGATDTQYF

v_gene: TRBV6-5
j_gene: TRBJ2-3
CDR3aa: CASSSFGGASDTQYF

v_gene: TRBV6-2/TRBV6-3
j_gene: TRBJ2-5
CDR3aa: CASTTGRVQETQYF